Presented here are 15 T cell receptor beta chains from one specimen sequenced in a study of blood T cell repertoires in COVID-19. The method was immunoSEQ multiplex PCR; TCRdb's version includes in-frame clones alone and lacks a portion of them. The data contain about 290,000 clones, around 86% of them singletons. Sequenced material: peripheral blood. The receptors originated from a middle-aged woman who had recovered from COVID-19.

CDR3 protein: CASSQDFGQYNSPLHF. The DNA for the CDR3 is TGTGCCAGCAGCCAAGATTTCGGACAGTATAATTCACCCCTCCACTTT. This chain joins TRBV14 and TRBJ1-6, with D possibly TRBD1 on 6 matching bases. The V gene lost 0 bases and the J gene lost 4 bases, with 10 bases spanning the gap. CDR3 size: 16 residues. Germline V gene data show CDR1 as SGHDN and CDR2 as FVKESK.

This clone was detected once. V and J are TRBV5-4 and TRBJ2-1; the match to TRBD2 covers 11 bases. This CDR3 region has 15 residues. V dropped 6 bases and J dropped 7; count of bases not matched to a gene: 9. Per germline, CDR1 SGHNT and CDR2 YYREEE (reference sequence). CDR3 residues: CASTLTSGSWNEQFF. CDR3 DNA: TGTGCCAGCACACTCACTAGCGGGAGTTGGAATGAGCAGTTCTTC.

This chain connects TRBV5-1 to TRBJ1-6; TRBD1 might be the D (5 bases). Deletions cut 0 bases from V and 5 bases from J, with 12 bases between. CDR1 is SGHRS and CDR2 is YFSETQ in the germline V gene. The CDR3 is 16 amino acids. CDR3 amino acids: CASSLGGGENNSPLHF. The CDR3 coding sequence is TGCGCCAGCAGCTTGGGAGGAGGGGAGAATAATTCACCCCTCCACTTT.

V usage is TRBV11-3 and J usage is TRBJ2-6; TRBD2 might be the D (5 bases). CDR3 size: 16 residues. V was shortened by 3 bases and J by 3 bases, with 12 bases between the two germline ends. Germline-derived CDR1 and CDR2 are SGHNT and YENEEA. The CDR3 nucleotides are TGTGCCAGCAGCTTGATCACTAGTCGTGGGGCCAACGTCCTGACTTTC. It encodes CASSLITSRGANVLTF. Drawing the rest from reference TRBV11-3 and TRBJ2-6, the complete variable domain is EAGVVQSPRYKIIEKKQPVAFWCNPISGHNTLYWYLQNLGQGPELLIRYENEEAVDDSQLPKDRFSAERLKGVDSTLKIQPAELGDSAVYLCASSLITSRGANVLTFGAGSRLTVL.

This chain joins TRBV10-3 and TRBJ2-5; a weak D match, TRBD2 (5 bases). The germline V gene has CDR1 ENHRY and CDR2 SYGVKD. Trimming took off 3 bases at V and 3 bases at J, with 8 bases between the two ends. The CDR3 covers 13 residues. CDR3 nucleotide sequence: TGTGCCATCAGTGATAGGCGGGAAGAGACCCAGTACTTC. It specifies CAISDRREETQYF.

This rearrangement joins TRBV15 to TRBJ2-5; 9 nucleotides align to TRBD1. There are 16 residues in the CDR3. Per the germline V gene, CDR1 is LNHNV and CDR2 is YYDKDF (reference sequence). V lost 0 bases, J lost 4 bases, and 6 bases stayed unmatched. In nucleotides, the CDR3 is TGTGCCACCAGCAGAGACTTGACAGGGGGAGGAGAGACCCAGTACTTC. Translated, it gives CATSRDLTGGGETQYF.

V gene TRBV27 combines with J gene TRBJ2-5, with D possibly being TRBD1 (5 bases). V was clipped by 2 bases and J by 5 bases, with 9 bases between them. This CDR3 region has 13 residues. Germline CDR1 and CDR2: MNHEY and SMNVEV (reference sequence). The CDR3 is CASSLGQVETQYF. The CDR3 DNA reads TGTGCCAGCAGTTTAGGACAAGTGGAGACCCAGTACTTC.

This clone was recorded once. V usage is TRBV2 and J usage is TRBJ2-7; the match to TRBD2 covers 11 bases. Germline CDR1 reads SNHLY; CDR2 reads FYNNEI. This CDR3 spans 14 amino acids. The ends lost 5 bases at V and 12 bases at J; junction bases unmatched: 12. In DNA form, the CDR3 reads TGTGCCAGCAGTCCGACGACTAGCGGGGCCAGCAGGTACTTC. It translates to CASSPTTSGASRYF. Full variable domain (rest looked up from reference TRBV2 and TRBJ2-7): EPEVTQTPSHQVTQMGQEVILRCVPISNHLYFYWYRQILGQKVEFLVSFYNNEISEKSEIFDDQFSVERPDGSNFTLKIRSTKLEDSAMYFCASSPTTSGASRYFGPGTRLTVT.

The chain employs TRBV12-3 or TRBV12-4 and TRBJ1-1; 7 nucleotides align to TRBD1. The length of the CDR3 is 11 residues. The V segment lost 5 bases and the J segment 11 bases; nucleotides outside the gene matches: 5. In DNA form, the CDR3 reads TGTGCCAGCAGTAAGACAGGGTCGGCTTTCTTT. It translates to CASSKTGSAFF.

The V gene is TRBV6-1, the J gene TRBJ2-1, with D maybe TRBD2 (6 bases). The CDR3 spans 16 residues. The germline gives CDR1 MNHNS, CDR2 SASEGT. V lost 1 base to trimming and J lost 2 bases, with 12 bases between them. The CDR3, as DNA: TGTGCCAGCAGTGAAGGGTGGGGGGACCCCTACAATGAGCAGTTCTTC. Encoded protein: CASSEGWGDPYNEQFF.

V gene TRBV9 combines with J gene TRBJ2-7, with D perhaps matching TRBD1 (6 bases). The V and J ends lost 0 bases and 7 bases respectively, with 14 bases between them. Germline lookup yields CDR1 SGDLS and CDR2 YYNGEE. This CDR3 is 14 amino acids long. The CDR3 protein is CASSVVPTGKEQYF. The CDR3 coding sequence is TGTGCCAGCAGCGTAGTCCCCACAGGGAAAGAGCAGTACTTC.

As to this clone: A read error may account for a junction end that differs from germline. The gene calls are TRBV7-2 and TRBJ2-2; 8 bases line up with TRBD2. CDR1 is SGHTA and CDR2 is FQGNSA in the germline V gene. The CDR3 covers 16 residues. CDR3 sequence reads: CASNLPGLANTGELFF. CDR3 in DNA: TGTGCCAGCAACTTACCGGGACTAGCGAACACCGGGGAGCTGTTTTTT.

This sequence joins TRBV5-8 and TRBJ2-2, with 8 bases lining up with TRBD2. Germline V CDR1 and CDR2: SGHTS, YDEGEE. The CDR3 length is 18 residues. Trimming at V came to 4 bases and at J to 2 bases, leaving 13 bases not matched to a gene. The CDR3 sequence is CASSLRRVAGPNTGELFF. CDR3 DNA: TGTGCCAGCAGCCTGCGGCGGGTAGCGGGGCCAAACACCGGGGAGCTGTTTTTT.

This chain uses TRBV19 with TRBJ1-6; TRBD1 agrees at 8 bases. V lost 6 bases, J lost 7 bases, and 11 bases stayed unmatched. The CDR3 runs 16 residues. Germline V CDR1 and CDR2: LNHDA, SQIVND (reference sequence). The CDR3 DNA is TGTGCCAGTAGCTCATCCGACAGGGGTATGAATTCACCCCTCCACTTT. It specifies CASSSSDRGMNSPLHF.

This chain links TRBV30 with TRBJ2-7, with D possibly TRBD1 on 5 matching bases. Germline lookup yields CDR1 GTSNPN and CDR2 SVGIG (reference sequence). The CDR3 loop spans 13 amino acids. V was clipped by 4 bases and J by 0 bases, with 10 bases between them. CDR3 in amino acids: CAWNSGISYEQYF. CDR3 coding DNA: TGTGCCTGGAATTCAGGGATCTCCTACGAGCAGTACTTC.